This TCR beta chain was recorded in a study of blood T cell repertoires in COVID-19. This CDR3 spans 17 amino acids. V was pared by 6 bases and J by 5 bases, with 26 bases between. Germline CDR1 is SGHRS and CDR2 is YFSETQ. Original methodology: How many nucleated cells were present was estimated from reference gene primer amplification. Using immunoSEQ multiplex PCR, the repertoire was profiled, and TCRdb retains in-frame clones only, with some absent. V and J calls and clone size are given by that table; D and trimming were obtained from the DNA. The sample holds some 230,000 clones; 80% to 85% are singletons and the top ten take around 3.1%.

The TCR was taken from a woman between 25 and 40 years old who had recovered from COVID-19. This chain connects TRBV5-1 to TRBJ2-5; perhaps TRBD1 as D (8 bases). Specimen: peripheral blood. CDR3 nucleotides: TGCGCCAGCATCGGCAGGGGGCTGGTGCGGGAGCCGGAGACCCAGTACTTC. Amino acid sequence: CASIGRGLVREPETQYF.